This T cell receptor (beta chain) came from a study of Graves' ophthalmopathy and Graves' hyperthyroidism. General observations from the study: A majority of expanded thyroid clonotypes exceeding 0.001 frequency were likewise present in blood.

Hyperthyroidism patients had new diagnoses, durations under 2 months, and ages of 18 to 65. J was trimmed by 3 bases and V by 5 bases; bases with no gene match: 7. Looked up from germline, CDR1 is SEHNR and CDR2 is FQNEAQ (reference sequence). CDR3 length: 15 amino acids. The TCR beta CDR3 regions underwent amplification from RNA transcripts. Second-round multiplex PCR followed a first-round RT-PCR using HTBI primers. MiXCR, applied by TCRdb to the multiplex PCR reads, yields one record per CDR3 protein. This table holds over a million distinct CDR3 sequences, roughly 35% found once. With respect to this clonotype: Its matching antigen is unknown. This clone may be a read error of a much larger clone one base away.

The source material was peripheral blood or thyroid tissue (not recorded which). This sequence was found in an adult man with Graves' hyperthyroidism. J is TRBJ1-2 and V is TRBV7-9; 9 bases match TRBD1. CDR3 region: CASSGRDRDDYGYTF. The DNA of the CDR3 is TGTGCCAGCAGCGGGAGGGACAGGGATGACTATGGCTACACCTTC.